Described below is a single T cell receptor (beta chain) sequence and its context. These data originate in a study of shared clonotypes between healthy human individuals. TCRdb's table, derived via immunoSEQ multiplex PCR, lists solely in-frame clones and lacks some. The sample lists 550,000 to 850,000 clones, approximately 79% seen once, with 1.5% to 2% in the top ten. This CDR3 is built from 14 residues. V lost 2 bases and J 4 bases, leaving 11 bases between the germline ends. Per the germline V gene, CDR1 is SEHNR and CDR2 is FQNEAQ (reference sequence). The sequence derives from a woman in her thirties in good health. The sample consisted of memory CD4+ T cells sorted from blood. Stated subset: CD45RA-negative fraction. This chain connects TRBV7-9 to TRBJ1-2; D is possibly TRBD1 (5 bases). CDR3 in DNA: TGTGCCAGCAGCTTACAGGGATCGAGCTATGGCTACACCTTC. Protein sequence: CASSLQGSSYGYTF.